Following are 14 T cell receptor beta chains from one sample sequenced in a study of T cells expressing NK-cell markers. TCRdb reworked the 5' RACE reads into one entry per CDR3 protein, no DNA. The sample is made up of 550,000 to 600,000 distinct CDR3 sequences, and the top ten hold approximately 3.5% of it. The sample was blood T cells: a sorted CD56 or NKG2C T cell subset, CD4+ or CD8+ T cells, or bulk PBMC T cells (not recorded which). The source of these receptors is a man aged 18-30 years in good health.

CDR3 residues: CASSLSSGSPKTQYF. The chain employs TRBV27 and TRBJ2-5; with no DNA, the TCRdb D assignment of TRBD2 cannot be verified. Germline lookup yields CDR1 MNHEY and CDR2 SMNVEV (reference sequence). The CDR3 has 15 amino acids.

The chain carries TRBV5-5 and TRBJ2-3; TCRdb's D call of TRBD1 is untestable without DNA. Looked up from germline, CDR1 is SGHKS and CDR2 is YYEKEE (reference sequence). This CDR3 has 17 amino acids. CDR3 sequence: CASSFRGQGAPRDTQYF.

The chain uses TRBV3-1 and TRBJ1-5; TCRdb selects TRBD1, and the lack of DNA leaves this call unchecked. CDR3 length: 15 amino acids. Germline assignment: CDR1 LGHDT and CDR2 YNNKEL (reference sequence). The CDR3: CASSRDRGVGQPQHF.

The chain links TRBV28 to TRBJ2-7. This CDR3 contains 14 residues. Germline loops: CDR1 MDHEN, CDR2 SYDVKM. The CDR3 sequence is CASSFAADGRKQYF.

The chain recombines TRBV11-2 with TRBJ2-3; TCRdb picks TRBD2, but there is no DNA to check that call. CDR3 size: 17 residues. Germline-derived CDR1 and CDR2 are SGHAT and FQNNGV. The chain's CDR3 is CASSLGTSGSLADTQYF.

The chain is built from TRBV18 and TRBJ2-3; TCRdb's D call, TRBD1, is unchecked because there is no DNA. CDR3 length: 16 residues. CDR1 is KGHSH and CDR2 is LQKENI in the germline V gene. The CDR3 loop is CASSHLRGQAIDTQYF.

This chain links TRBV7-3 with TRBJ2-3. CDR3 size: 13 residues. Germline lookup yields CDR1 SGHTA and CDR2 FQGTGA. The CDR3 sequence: CASSFSYTDTQYF.

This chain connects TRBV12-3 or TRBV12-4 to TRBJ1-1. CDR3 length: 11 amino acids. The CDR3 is CASSLTGRSFF.

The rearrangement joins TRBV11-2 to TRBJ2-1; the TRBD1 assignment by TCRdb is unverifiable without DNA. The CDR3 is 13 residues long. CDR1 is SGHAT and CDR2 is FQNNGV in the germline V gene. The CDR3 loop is CASRSTGGNEQFF.

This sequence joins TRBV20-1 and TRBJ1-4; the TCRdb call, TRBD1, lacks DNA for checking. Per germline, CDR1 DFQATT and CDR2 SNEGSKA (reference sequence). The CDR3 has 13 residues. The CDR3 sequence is CSAYSTGSEKLFF.

Here the CDR3 reads CSARPGLARGNEQFF. The chain uses TRBV20-1 and TRBJ2-1; with no DNA, the TCRdb D assignment of TRBD2 cannot be verified. Germline CDR1 reads DFQATT; CDR2 reads SNEGSKA (reference sequence). CDR3 length: 15 residues.

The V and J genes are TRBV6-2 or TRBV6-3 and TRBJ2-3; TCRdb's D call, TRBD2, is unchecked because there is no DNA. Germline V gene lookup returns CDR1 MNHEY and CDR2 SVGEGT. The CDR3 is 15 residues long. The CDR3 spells CASSYGAGVSDTQYF.

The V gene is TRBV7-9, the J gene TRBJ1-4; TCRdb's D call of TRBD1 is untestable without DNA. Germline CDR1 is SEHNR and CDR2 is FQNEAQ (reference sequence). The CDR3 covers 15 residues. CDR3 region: CASSLEGTGAEGLFF.

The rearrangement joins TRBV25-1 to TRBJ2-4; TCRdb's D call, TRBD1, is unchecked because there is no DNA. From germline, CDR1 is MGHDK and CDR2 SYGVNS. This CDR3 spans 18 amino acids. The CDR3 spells CASSEYRSRGTGGGIQYF.